This T cell receptor (beta chain) came from a study of blood T cells in healthy people across ages. Germline V CDR1 and CDR2: MNHNS, SASEGT. The V gene lost 5 bases and the J gene lost 5 bases, with 15 bases spanning the gap. The CDR3 runs 14 residues. Sample-barcoded 5' priming and a J-beta primer mix drove a second PCR of roughly 7 to 11 cycles. In TCRdb, the 5' RACE reads were re-called with MiXCR into one record per CDR3 protein. This sample yields hundreds of thousands of distinct CDR3 sequences, of which 58% are seen a single time; 20% to 25% belongs to the top ten. V gene TRBV6-1 combines with J gene TRBJ1-2; the D gene is possibly TRBD1 (5 bases). Sequencing was performed on blood. This sequence was found in a young man in good health. The CDR3 here is CASSRSDTWYGYTF. As DNA, the CDR3 is TGTGCCAGCAGTAGGTCGGACACTTGGTATGGCTACACCTTC.